The clone carrying this T cell receptor (beta chain) was seen at least ten times. Its specificity is not known. Its ends do not fully match the called genes, so a read error is possible. A J-beta primer mix and a sample-barcoded 5' primer were used in a second PCR of roughly 7 to 12 cycles. Each cDNA molecule was tagged by a template-switch adaptor with 12 random nucleotides. TCRdb reprocessed the 5' RACE reads via MiXCR and lists one record per CDR3 protein. Of hundreds of thousands of distinct CDR3 sequences detected, about a fifth appear once; the ten largest clones hold roughly 22%. CDR3 length: 14 amino acids. The germline V gene has CDR1 SGHRS and CDR2 YFSETQ. The sample comes from a study of blood T cells in healthy people across ages. Study-level findings and limits: Shifts in expanded clonotypes may have been confounded by donor CMV status, which was unknown. Donors of long life had a larger count of naive CD4+ cells and greater diversity than aged donors. Per million T cells, the diversity of TCR beta decreased roughly linearly as age advanced.

This sequence was found in a man in his 70s in good health. The sample comprised blood. The rearrangement joins TRBV5-1 to TRBJ1-1, with 7 bases lining up with TRBD1. CDR3: CASSLGGGGTEAFF. The CDR3 nucleotides are TGTGCCAGCAGTCTGGGAGGGGGCGGCACTGAAGCTTTCTTT.